This T cell receptor beta chain was captured in a study of T-cell memory formation after mild COVID-19. The overall study: Largely, the TCR clusters proved donor specific. The study, taken as a whole, reports: The authors did not confirm SARS-CoV-2 specificity of second-wave clones peaking day 37. The study found contracting CD4+ clones mainly in CM and EM and contracting CD8+ clones in EMRA.

The CDR3 is 18 residues long. The J segment lost 3 bases and the V segment lost 3 bases, leaving 11 bases of the junction unmatched. Germline loops: CDR1 SGHRS, CDR2 YFSETQ. This clonotype was seen more than once but under ten times. The antigen is unknown. Using constant-segment primers, 5'RACE produced TCR alpha and TCR beta cDNA libraries carrying sample barcodes and UMIs. MiXCR, applied by TCRdb to the 5' RACE reads, yields one record per CDR3 protein. The sample has under 250,000 distinct CDR3 sequences, just over 15% seen once. This clonotype was obtained from an adult woman who had mild COVID-19 (a few samples of this study predate the infection). Cell type and time point are not known. Sample: PBMCs or a T cell subset sorted from them (not recorded which). The chain has TRBV5-1 and TRBJ2-3, with 12 bases identical to TRBD2. CDR3 bases: TGCGCCAGCAGCTCGGAGGCTAGCGGGGGGGTTGGAACAGATACGCAGTATTTT. Its protein is CASSSEASGGVGTDTQYF. The entire variable domain, with the rest obtained from reference TRBV5-1 and TRBJ2-3, is as follows: KAGVTQTPRYLIKTRGQQVTLSCSPISGHRSVSWYQQTPGQGLQFLFEYFSETQRNKGNFPGRFSGRQFSNSRSEMNVSTLELGDSALYLCASSSEASGGVGTDTQYFGPGTRLTVL.